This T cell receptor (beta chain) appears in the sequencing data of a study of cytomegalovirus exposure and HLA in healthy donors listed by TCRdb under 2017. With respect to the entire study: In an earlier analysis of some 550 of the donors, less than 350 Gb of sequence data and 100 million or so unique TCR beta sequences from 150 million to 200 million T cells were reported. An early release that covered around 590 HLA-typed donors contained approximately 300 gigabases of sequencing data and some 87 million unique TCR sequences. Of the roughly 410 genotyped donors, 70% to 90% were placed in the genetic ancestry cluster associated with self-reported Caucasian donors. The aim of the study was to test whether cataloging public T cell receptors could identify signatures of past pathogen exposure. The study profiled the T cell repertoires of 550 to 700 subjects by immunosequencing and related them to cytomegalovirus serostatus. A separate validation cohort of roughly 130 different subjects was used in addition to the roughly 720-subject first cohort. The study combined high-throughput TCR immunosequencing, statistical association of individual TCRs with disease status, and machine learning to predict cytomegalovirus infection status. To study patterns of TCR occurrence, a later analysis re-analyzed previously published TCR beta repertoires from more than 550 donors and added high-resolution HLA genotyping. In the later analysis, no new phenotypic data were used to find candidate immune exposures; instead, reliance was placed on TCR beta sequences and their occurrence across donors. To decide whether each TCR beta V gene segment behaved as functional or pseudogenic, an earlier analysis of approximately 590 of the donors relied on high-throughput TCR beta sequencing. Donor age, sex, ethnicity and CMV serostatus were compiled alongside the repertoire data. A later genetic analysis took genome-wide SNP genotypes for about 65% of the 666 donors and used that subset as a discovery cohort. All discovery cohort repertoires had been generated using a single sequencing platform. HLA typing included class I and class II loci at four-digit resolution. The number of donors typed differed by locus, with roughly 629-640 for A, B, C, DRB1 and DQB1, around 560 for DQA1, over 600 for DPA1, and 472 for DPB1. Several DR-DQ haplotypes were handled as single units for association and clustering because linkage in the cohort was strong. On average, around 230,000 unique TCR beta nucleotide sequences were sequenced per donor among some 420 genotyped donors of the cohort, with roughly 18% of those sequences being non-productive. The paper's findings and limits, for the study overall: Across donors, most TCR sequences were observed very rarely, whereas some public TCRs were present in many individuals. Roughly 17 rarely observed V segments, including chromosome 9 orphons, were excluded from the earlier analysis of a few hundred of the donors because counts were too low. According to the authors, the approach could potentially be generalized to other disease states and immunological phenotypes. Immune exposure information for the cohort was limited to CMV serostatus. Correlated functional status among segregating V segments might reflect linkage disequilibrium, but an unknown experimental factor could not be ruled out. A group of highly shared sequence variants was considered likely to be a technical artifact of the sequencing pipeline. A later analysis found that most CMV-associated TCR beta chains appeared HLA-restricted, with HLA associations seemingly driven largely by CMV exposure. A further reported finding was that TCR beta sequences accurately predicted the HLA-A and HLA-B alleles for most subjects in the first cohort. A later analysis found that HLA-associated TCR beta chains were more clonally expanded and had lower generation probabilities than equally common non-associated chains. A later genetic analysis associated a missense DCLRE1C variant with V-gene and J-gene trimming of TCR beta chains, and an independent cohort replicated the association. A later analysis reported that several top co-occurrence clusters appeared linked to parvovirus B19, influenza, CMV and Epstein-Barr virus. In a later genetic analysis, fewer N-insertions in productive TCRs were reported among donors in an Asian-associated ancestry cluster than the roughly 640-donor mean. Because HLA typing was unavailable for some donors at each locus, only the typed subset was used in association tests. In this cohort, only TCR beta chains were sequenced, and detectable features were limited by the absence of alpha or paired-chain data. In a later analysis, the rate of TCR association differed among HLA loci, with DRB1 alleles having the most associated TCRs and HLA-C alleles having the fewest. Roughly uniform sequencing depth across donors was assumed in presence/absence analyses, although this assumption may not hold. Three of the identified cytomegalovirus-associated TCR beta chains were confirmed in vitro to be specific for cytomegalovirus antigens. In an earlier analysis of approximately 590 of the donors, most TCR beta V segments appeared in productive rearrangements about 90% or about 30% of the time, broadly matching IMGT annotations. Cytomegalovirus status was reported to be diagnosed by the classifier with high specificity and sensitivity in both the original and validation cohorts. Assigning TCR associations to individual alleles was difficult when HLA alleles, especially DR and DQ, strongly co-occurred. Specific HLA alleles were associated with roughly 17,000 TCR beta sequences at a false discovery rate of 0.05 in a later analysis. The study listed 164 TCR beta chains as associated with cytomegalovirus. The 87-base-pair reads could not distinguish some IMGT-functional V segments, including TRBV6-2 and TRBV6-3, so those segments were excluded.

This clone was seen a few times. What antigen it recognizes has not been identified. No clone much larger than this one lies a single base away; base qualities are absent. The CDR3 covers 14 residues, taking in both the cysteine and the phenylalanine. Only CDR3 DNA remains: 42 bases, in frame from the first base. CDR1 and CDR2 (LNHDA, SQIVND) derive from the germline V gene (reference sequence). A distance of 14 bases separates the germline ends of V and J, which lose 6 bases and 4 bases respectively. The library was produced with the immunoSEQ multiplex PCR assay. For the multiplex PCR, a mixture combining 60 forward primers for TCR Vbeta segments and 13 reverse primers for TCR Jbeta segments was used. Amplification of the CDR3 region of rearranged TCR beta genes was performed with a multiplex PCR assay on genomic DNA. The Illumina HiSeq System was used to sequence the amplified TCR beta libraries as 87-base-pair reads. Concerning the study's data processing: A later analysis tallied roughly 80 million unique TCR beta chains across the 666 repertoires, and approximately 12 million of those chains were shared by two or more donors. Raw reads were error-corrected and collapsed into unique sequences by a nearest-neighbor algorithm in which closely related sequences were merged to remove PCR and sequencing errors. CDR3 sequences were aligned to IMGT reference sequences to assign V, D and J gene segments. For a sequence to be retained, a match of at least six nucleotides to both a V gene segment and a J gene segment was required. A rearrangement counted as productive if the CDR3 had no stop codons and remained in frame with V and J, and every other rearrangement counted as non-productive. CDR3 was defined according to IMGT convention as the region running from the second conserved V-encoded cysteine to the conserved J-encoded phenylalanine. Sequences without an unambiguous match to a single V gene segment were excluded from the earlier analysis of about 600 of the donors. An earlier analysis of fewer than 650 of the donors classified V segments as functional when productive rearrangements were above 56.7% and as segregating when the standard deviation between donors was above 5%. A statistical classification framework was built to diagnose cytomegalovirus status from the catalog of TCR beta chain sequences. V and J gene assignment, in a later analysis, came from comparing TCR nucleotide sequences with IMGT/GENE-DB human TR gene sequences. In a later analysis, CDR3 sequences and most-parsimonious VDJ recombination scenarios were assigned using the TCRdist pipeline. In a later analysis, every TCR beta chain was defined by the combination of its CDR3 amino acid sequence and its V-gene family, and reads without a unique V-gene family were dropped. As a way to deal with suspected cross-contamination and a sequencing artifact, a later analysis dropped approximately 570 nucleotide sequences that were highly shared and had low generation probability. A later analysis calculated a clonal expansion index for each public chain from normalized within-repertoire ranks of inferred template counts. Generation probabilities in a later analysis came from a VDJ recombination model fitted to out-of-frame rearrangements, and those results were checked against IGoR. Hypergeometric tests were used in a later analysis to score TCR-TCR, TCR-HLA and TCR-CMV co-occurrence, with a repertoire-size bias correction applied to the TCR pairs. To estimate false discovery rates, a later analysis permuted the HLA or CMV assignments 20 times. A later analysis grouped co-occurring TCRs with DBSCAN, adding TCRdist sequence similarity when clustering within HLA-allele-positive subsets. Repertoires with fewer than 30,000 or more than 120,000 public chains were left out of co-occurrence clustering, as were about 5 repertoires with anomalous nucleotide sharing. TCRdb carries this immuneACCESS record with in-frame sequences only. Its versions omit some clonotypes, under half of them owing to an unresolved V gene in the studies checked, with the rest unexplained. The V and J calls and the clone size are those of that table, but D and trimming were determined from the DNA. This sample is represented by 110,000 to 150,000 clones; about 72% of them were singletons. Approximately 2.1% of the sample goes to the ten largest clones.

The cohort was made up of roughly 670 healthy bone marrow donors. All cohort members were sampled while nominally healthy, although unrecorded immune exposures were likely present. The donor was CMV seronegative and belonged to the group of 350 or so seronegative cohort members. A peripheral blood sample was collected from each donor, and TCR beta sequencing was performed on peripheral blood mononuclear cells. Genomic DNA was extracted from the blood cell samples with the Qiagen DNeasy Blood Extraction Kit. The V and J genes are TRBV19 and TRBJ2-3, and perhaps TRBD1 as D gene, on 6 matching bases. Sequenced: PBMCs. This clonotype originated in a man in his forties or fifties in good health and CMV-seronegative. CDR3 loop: CASSTGPGPDTQYF. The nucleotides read TGTGCCAGTAGCACAGGGCCGGGACCAGATACGCAGTATTTT.